One and the same sample provided the 26 T cell receptor beta chains below, sequenced in a study of tissue T cells after allogeneic stem cell transplantation. Here immunoSEQ multiplex PCR was the method, and the copy in TCRdb shows in-frame clones only, minus some. The sample has about 9,000 clones, 35% to 40% seen once; the top ten hold around 3%. This sample's time point: mouse harvest day 14 after allogeneic transplant. Tail vein injection delivered 10^7 T-cell-depleted bone marrow cells and 10^6 splenic CD5+ T cells. The sample taken for sequencing was skin. The source of these receptors is a female BALB/c mouse given C57BL/6 T cells with graft-versus-host disease after an allogeneic hematopoietic cell transplant.

Points on this clone: A single base separates this from a much larger clone, so it may be a read error. Mouse names are used for the genes. Read sequence stops 1 residue before the CDR3 end, and the germline J gene provides the missing end. This chain joins TRBV4 and TRBJ2-7; 7 bases are shared with TRBD1. CDR3 length equals 12 residues. Germline CDR1 reads LGHDT; CDR2 reads YNNKQL (reference sequence). With V trimmed by 4 bases and J by 4 bases, 1 base remained unmatched. Incomplete CDR3 DNA: TGTGCCAGCAGCTGGGGACAGTATGAACAGTAC. It encodes CASSWGQYEQY. The entire CDR3 is CASSWGQYEQYF.

A word on this clone: The gene symbols are mouse symbols. The sequence runs out 1 residue before the end of the CDR3; the remainder is reconstructed from the germline J gene. The chain combines TRBV3 with TRBJ2-2; D call uncertain. This CDR3 contains 13 residues. Germline CDR1 is SNHLY and CDR2 is FYNGKV (reference sequence). V was clipped by 4 bases and J by 1 base, with 4 bases between them. Here the CDR3 reads CASSYENTGQLYF. CDR3 DNA (partial): TGTGCCAGCAGCTATGAAAACACCGGGCAGCTCTAC.

As concerns this clone: The germline and genes are mouse ones. The read terminates 1 residue before the CDR3 end, so the remaining end is supplied by the germline J gene. The genes are TRBV5 and TRBJ2-4, with no clear D. The CDR3 runs to 14 residues. From germline, CDR1 is LGHNA and CDR2 YNLKQL (reference sequence). The V end lost 0 bases, the J end lost 2 bases, and 6 bases lay between the germline ends. The CDR3 loop is CASSQELFQNTLYF. Incomplete CDR3 DNA: TGTGCCAGCAGCCAAGAACTTTTTCAAAACACCTTGTAC.

A remark on this clone: The genes are named according to mouse. The sequence runs out 1 residue before the end of the CDR3; the remainder is reconstructed from the germline J gene. The chain carries TRBV15 and TRBJ2-2; 11 nucleotides match TRBD2. The V segment lost 2 bases and the J segment 6 bases; nucleotides outside the gene matches: 2. The germline gives CDR1 SGHND, CDR2 FRSKSL. The CDR3 consists of 15 residues. CDR3 DNA (partial): TGTGCCAGCAGTTTAACTGGGGGGGCGCCCGGGCAGCTCTAC. Its translation: CASSLTGGAPGQLY. The whole CDR3 is CASSLTGGAPGQLYF.

Worth noting for this clone: Gene names and germline refer to mouse. The CDR3: CASRPKTGSSYEQYF. The sequenced part of the CDR3 DNA is TGTGCCAGCAGGCCGAAGACAGGAAGCTCCTATGAACAGTAC. The V gene is TRBV15, the J gene TRBJ2-7; D may be TRBD1 (6 bases). With the read ending 1 residue before the CDR3 end, the germline J gene is used to fill in that end. Looked up from germline, CDR1 is SGHND and CDR2 is FRSKSL. This CDR3 is built from 15 residues. Trimming cost V 6 bases and J 0 bases, with 15 bases left between them. Based on the CDR3 plus reference TRBV15 and TRBJ2-7, the full variable domain is DAGVTQTPRHEVAEKGQTIILKCEPVSGHNDLFWYRQTKIQGLELLSYFRSKSLMEDGGAFKDRFKAEMLNSSFSTLKIQPTEPKDSAVYLCASRPKTGSSYEQYFGPGTRLTVL.

By sample fraction, this clone is medium-sized. Gene names denote mouse genes. The CDR3 end lies 1 residue beyond the end of the read and is filled in from the germline J gene. This chain joins TRBV26 and TRBJ1-4; D gene uncertain. The germline V gene encodes CDR1 KGHPV and CDR2 FQNQEV (reference sequence). CDR3 length: 13 amino acids. Trimming took off 3 bases at V and 5 bases at J, with 7 bases between the two ends. CDR3 loop: CASSLPGNERLFF. CDR3 DNA, as far as it was read: TGTGCCAGCAGTCTCCCGGGGAACGAAAGATTATTT.

This clone rates as medium-sized. The listed genes are named as in mouse. The read comes to an end 1 residue before the CDR3 does, leaving the germline J gene to fill in the end. The V call is TRBV26, the J call TRBJ2-7, with D perhaps matching TRBD1 (6 bases). The CDR3 extends over 14 amino acids. Germline V gives CDR1 KGHPV, CDR2 FQNQEV (reference sequence). Trimming left V 2 bases short and J 0 bases short, with 8 bases between. The DNA read from the CDR3 is TGTGCCAGCAGTCTGGGGACAACCTCCTATGAACAGTAC. Protein sequence: CASSLGTTSYEQY. Given in full, the CDR3 is CASSLGTTSYEQYF.

Sample share makes this clone medium-sized. Genes and germline are mouse. The CDR3 extends 1 residue past the end of the read, so its final part is completed from the germline J gene. The chain recombines TRBV26 with TRBJ2-2; D call uncertain. V was pared by 3 bases and J by 0 bases, with 2 bases between. Per germline, CDR1 KGHPV and CDR2 FQNQEV (reference sequence). The CDR3 extends over 13 amino acids. The sequenced part of the CDR3 DNA is TGTGCCAGCAGTCTCACAAACACCGGGCAGCTCTAC. This translates into CASSLTNTGQLY. The CDR3 in its entirety is CASSLTNTGQLYF. Full variable domain (rest looked up from reference TRBV26 and TRBJ2-2): NSKVIQTPRYLVKGQGQKAKMRCIPEKGHPVVFWYQQNKNNEFKFLINFQNQEVLQQIDMTEKRFSAECPSNSPCSLEIQSSEAGDSALYLCASSLTNTGQLYFGEGSKLTVL.

On this clone: Gene names are the mouse ones. The CDR3 is cut off 1 residue early in the read; its end comes from the germline J gene. The V call is TRBV2, the J call TRBJ2-3, with TRBD2 matching over 7 bases. Germline V gene sequence: CDR1 LGHNA, CDR2 YSYQKL. Trimming took 1 base from V and 2 from J; bases not matched to a gene: 6. This CDR3 contains 16 residues. CDR3 sequence: CASSQGGGGTAETLYF. The sequenced CDR3 bases are TGTGCCAGCAGCCAAGGGGGTGGGGGGACTGCAGAAACGCTGTAT.

Note on this clone: Here the gene names and germline are mouse. CDR3 protein: CASSRQGPGGNTLYF. Partial CDR3 DNA: TGTGCCAGCAGTCGACAGGGGCCGGGGGGGAACACCTTGTAC. The J gene is TRBJ2-4, the V gene TRBV26; D might be TRBD1 (8 bases). The missing CDR3 end, 1 residue past where the read stops, is filled in from the germline J gene. Germline loops: CDR1 KGHPV, CDR2 FQNQEV (reference sequence). The CDR3 runs 15 residues. V lost 4 bases, J lost 6 bases, and 17 bases lay in between.

A remark on this clone: Genes and germline come from the mouse. The CDR3 end falls 1 residue outside the read, so it is completed with the germline J gene. In the same sample, other DNA sequences code for this CDR3. The rearrangement joins TRBV26 to TRBJ2-7, with a weak D call TRBD1 (6 bases). The germline V and J ends were trimmed by 3 bases and 3 bases, with 9 bases remaining between them. Germline CDR1 is KGHPV and CDR2 is FQNQEV (reference sequence). The CDR3 totals 13 residues. CDR3 protein: CASSLRDNYEQYF. The sequenced CDR3 bases are TGTGCCAGCAGTCTAAGGGACAACTATGAACAGTAC. Full variable domain (remainder filled in from reference TRBV26 and TRBJ2-7): NSKVIQTPRYLVKGQGQKAKMRCIPEKGHPVVFWYQQNKNNEFKFLINFQNQEVLQQIDMTEKRFSAECPSNSPCSLEIQSSEAGDSALYLCASSLRDNYEQYFGPGTRLTVL.

In its sample, this clone was seen a few times. Mouse germline and gene names are used. The sequenced fragment ends 1 residue before the CDR3 boundary, so the rest is inferred from the germline J gene. Other DNA sequences in this sample translate to the same CDR3. The rearrangement uses TRBV4 and TRBJ2-7, with 9 bases aligning to TRBD2. This CDR3 region has 13 residues. With 5 bases clipped from V and 4 bases from J, the junction kept 3 bases outside the gene matches. Germline CDR1 reads LGHDT; CDR2 reads YNNKQL (reference sequence). CDR3 residues: CASSPGLGYEQYF. The DNA read from the CDR3 is TGTGCCAGCAGCCCCGGACTGGGGTATGAACAGTAC.

This clone was found a few times. Genes and germline are mouse. The read halts 1 residue ahead of the CDR3 end, with the missing end drawn from the germline J gene. This chain joins TRBV26 and TRBJ1-1, with D hard to call. The V end lost 5 bases, the J end lost 5 bases, and 6 bases lay between the germline ends. The CDR3 loop spans 11 amino acids. In germline, CDR1 is KGHPV, CDR2 FQNQEV (reference sequence). Here the CDR3 reads CASSMTTEVFF. Partial CDR3 DNA: TGTGCCAGCAGTATGACAACAGAAGTCTTC.

A single count supports this clone. Mouse germline and gene names are used. The observed sequence ends 1 residue before the CDR3 terminus, with the missing tail filled in from the germline J gene. The rearrangement links TRBV19 to TRBJ1-4, with 8 nucleotides matching TRBD1. Germline V gives CDR1 FNHDT, CDR2 SITEND (reference sequence). With V trimmed by 5 bases and J by 7 bases, 7 bases remained unmatched. This CDR3 has 14 amino acids. The CDR3 DNA, read in part, is TGTGCCAGCAGACCGGGACAGGAGGGCGAAAGATTATTT. As protein: CASRPGQEGERLF. The full-length CDR3 reads as CASRPGQEGERLFF.

As concerns this clone: Genes here carry mouse names. The CDR3 end lies 1 residue beyond the end of the read and is filled in from the germline J gene. V gene TRBV1 combines with J gene TRBJ2-1; D is ambiguous. V was clipped by 0 bases and J by 3 bases, with 12 bases between them. CDR3 size: 16 residues. Germline V gene lookup returns CDR1 NSQYPW and CDR2 LRSPGD (reference sequence). The sequenced part of the CDR3 DNA is TGCACCTGCAGTGCAGATTTGGAACAAATCTATGCTGAGCAGTTC. Amino acids: CTCSADLEQIYAEQF. Given in full, the CDR3 is CTCSADLEQIYAEQFF.

This clone rates as medium-sized (0.01 to 0.1%). Gene names denote mouse genes. Read coverage stops 1 residue before the CDR3 terminus; the germline J gene supplies the remainder. The chain links TRBV12-1 to TRBJ1-2; the match to TRBD1 covers 8 bases. The V gene's germline CDR1 is SGHSN and CDR2 HYEKVE. Trimming at V came to 2 bases and at J to 5 bases, leaving 3 bases not matched to a gene. The CDR3 length is 13 residues. CDR3: CASSHRGGSDYTF. Partial CDR3 DNA: TGTGCCAGCTCTCACAGGGGGGGGTCCGACTACACC.

Comments on this clone: Gene names are mouse gene names. Coverage ceases 1 residue before the CDR3 finishes, and the germline J gene fills in the end. V and J are TRBV31 and TRBJ1-2; 8 nucleotides align to TRBD1. After removal of 0 bases from V and 3 bases from J, the junction contained 6 bases not matched to a gene. The CDR3 covers 15 residues. CDR1 is GKSSPN, CDR2 SITVG, per germline. The sequenced part of the CDR3 DNA is TGTGCCTGGAGTCTAATTCCAGGGGGCGACTCCGACTACACC. This encodes CAWSLIPGGDSDYT. The whole CDR3 sequence reads CAWSLIPGGDSDYTF.

In its sample, this clone ranks as medium-sized. All gene names here are mouse names. Sequencing ends 1 residue short of the CDR3 end; the germline J gene provides the rest. The chain uses TRBV1 and TRBJ2-4, with D perhaps matching TRBD1 (6 bases). Trimming left V 0 bases short and J 0 bases short, with 7 bases between. The CDR3 is 15 amino acids. CDR1 and CDR2 (germline): NSQYPW, LRSPGD (reference sequence). This CDR3 is CTCSAETGSQNTLYF. The CDR3 DNA, read in part, is TGCACCTGCAGTGCAGAAACAGGGAGTCAAAACACCTTGTAC.

In this sample, this clone turned up a few times. The germline and genes are mouse ones. The read ends 1 residue shy of where the CDR3 ends; the end is completed using the germline J gene. The chain uses TRBV3 and TRBJ2-7, with 11 positions matching TRBD2. Germline V lookup: CDR1 SNHLY, CDR2 FYNGKV (reference sequence). The CDR3 extends over 14 amino acids. Trimming took 4 bases from V and 3 from J; bases not matched to a gene: 2. The CDR3 sequence: CASSSTGGGYEQYF. The CDR3 bases that were read are TGTGCCAGCAGCTCGACTGGGGGGGGCTATGAACAGTAC.

This clone was seen only a few times. Gene names follow the mouse nomenclature. The sequenced fragment ends 1 residue before the CDR3 boundary, so the rest is inferred from the germline J gene. V is TRBV1 and J is TRBJ1-4; weak D call: TRBD1 (6 bases). CDR3 size: 14 residues. Germline V gene data show CDR1 as NSQYPW and CDR2 as LRSPGD (reference sequence). Trimming took off 4 bases at V and 4 bases at J, with 10 bases between the two ends. The DNA read from the CDR3 is TGCACCTGCAGTGACCGGGACAACAACGAAAGATTATTT. It encodes CTCSDRDNNERLF. The whole CDR3 protein reads CTCSDRDNNERLFF.

Worth noting for this clone: Gene names follow the mouse nomenclature. The CDR3 end lies 1 residue beyond the end of the read and is filled in from the germline J gene. The same CDR3 can be traced to other DNA sequences in this sample. The rearrangement joins TRBV3 to TRBJ2-3, with 9 positions matching TRBD2. The germline gives CDR1 SNHLY, CDR2 FYNGKV (reference sequence). V lost 1 base and J lost 1; bases outside the gene matches: 0. The CDR3 loop spans 15 amino acids. Here the CDR3 reads CASSLGTGGAETLYF. CDR3 DNA, as far as it was read: TGTGCCAGCAGCTTAGGGACTGGGGGTGCAGAAACGCTGTAT.

To note about this clone: Genes here carry mouse names. Coverage ceases 1 residue before the CDR3 finishes, and the germline J gene fills in the end. The V and J genes are TRBV15 and TRBJ2-7; D is undetermined. V lost 1 base, J lost 6 bases, and 10 bases lay in between. Germline CDR1 and CDR2: SGHND and FRSKSL. The CDR3 has 13 residues. CDR3 DNA, as far as it was read: TGTGCCAGCAGTTTAGAGGAGGGAGGTGAACAGTAC. Residues: CASSLEEGGEQY. From start to end, the CDR3 is CASSLEEGGEQYF. The full variable domain, its missing parts supplied by reference TRBV15 and TRBJ2-7, is DAGVTQTPRHEVAEKGQTIILKCEPVSGHNDLFWYRQTKIQGLELLSYFRSKSLMEDGGAFKDRFKAEMLNSSFSTLKIQPTEPKDSAVYLCASSLEEGGEQYFGPGTRLTVL.

Remarks on this clone: Germline and genes: mouse. The read ends 1 residue shy of where the CDR3 ends; the end is completed using the germline J gene. The J gene is TRBJ2-2, the V gene TRBV15, with D hard to call. The V gene's germline CDR1 is SGHND and CDR2 FRSKSL. This CDR3 comprises 15 residues. Trimming removed 3 bases at V and 0 bases at J, with 8 bases between. The covered CDR3 bases are TGTGCCAGCAGTTTCACTCCTGCAAACACCGGGCAGCTCTAC. The encoded protein is CASSFTPANTGQLY. The CDR3, in full, reads CASSFTPANTGQLYF.

Remarks on this clone: Any gene name here is a mouse gene name. The DNA ends 1 residue before the CDR3 does, and the rest of the CDR3 is filled in from the germline J gene. This chain uses TRBV13-1 with TRBJ2-5; D not certain. The CDR3 totals 14 residues. V lost 2 bases and J lost 0, with 7 bases in between. Germline-derived CDR1 and CDR2 are NSHNY and SYGAGN. The CDR3 loop reads CASSERANQDTQYF. Incomplete CDR3 DNA: TGTGCCAGCAGTGAAAGGGCGAACCAAGACACCCAGTAC.

In its sample, this clone is medium-sized. The listed genes are named as in mouse. From the germline J gene comes the end of the CDR3, since the read stops 1 residue before it. The gene calls are TRBV26 and TRBJ2-1; 11 bases align to TRBD2. The CDR3 is 15 amino acids. Trimming at V came to 7 bases and at J to 1 base, leaving 3 bases not matched to a gene. Germline V gives CDR1 KGHPV, CDR2 FQNQEV (reference sequence). The CDR3 sequence: CASMDWGANYAEQFF. CDR3 DNA (partial): TGTGCCAGCATGGACTGGGGGGCCAACTATGCTGAGCAGTTC.

This clone was seen only once. Germline and genes: mouse. The CDR3 end is not reached by the read, which stops 1 residue before it; the germline J gene fills it in. V is TRBV12-1 and J is TRBJ2-4; D is uncertain. The CDR3 contains 13 residues. Trimming took 0 bases from V and 1 from J, leaving 4 bases between them. Germline V lookup: CDR1 SGHSN, CDR2 HYEKVE. The sequenced CDR3 bases are TGTGCCAGCTCTCTCGAGGGTCAAAACACCTTGTAC. It is translated as CASSLEGQNTLY. The full CDR3 is CASSLEGQNTLYF.